The clone carrying this T cell receptor (beta chain) was seen more than once but under ten times. As yet, its antigen is unknown. The sample comes from a study of T cells in Graves' hyperthyroidism and ophthalmopathy. General study findings and limits: In simple terms, a model built on 13 V-J features told ophthalmopathy apart from stable hyperthyroidism. Most expanded thyroid clonotypes above 0.001 recurred in blood.

Disease lasting under 3 months, a NOSPECS grade of at least 4, and a Clinical Activity Score of at least 3 were features of the ophthalmopathy patients. Regions amplified from RNA transcripts were the TCR beta CDR3 regions. The HTBI primer set drove a first-round RT-PCR of the TCR CDR3. TCRdb reprocessed the multiplex PCR reads via MiXCR and lists one record per CDR3 protein. The sample records a few hundred thousand distinct CDR3 sequences, around 15% being singletons. The sequenced material came from blood. This clonotype was sampled from an older woman with Graves' ophthalmopathy.

As DNA, the CDR3 is TGTGCCAGCAGCCAAGATTACCTAGCGGGAGACATTCAGTACTTC. Translating it yields CASSQDYLAGDIQYF. The chain has TRBV4-2 and TRBJ2-4; 10 nucleotides agree with TRBD2. The trim removed 0 bases at V and 8 bases at J, leaving 4 bases unmatched. Germline V CDR1 and CDR2: LGHNA, YNFKEQ. The CDR3 runs to 15 residues.